These T cell receptor beta chains were read from a single sample in a study. TCRdb analysed the RT-PCR reads with MiXCR anew, one entry per CDR3 protein. This table holds about 680,000 distinct CDR3 sequences, approximately 15% found once. Specimen: memory CD4+ T cells from blood. Receptor source: a female donor in good health, serving as a healthy control. CDR3s leave out the opening cysteine and the closing phenylalanine or tryptophan. The D gene is left open where the match is weak.

cdr3_aa: ASSRPGQTLYNEQF
j_call: TRBJ2-1
v_call: TRBV6-2/TRBV6-3
d_call: -

cdr3_aa: ASSQVIGYTGELF
j_call: TRBJ2-2
v_call: TRBV4-3
d_call: -

cdr3_aa: ASSPLGRDTQY
j_call: TRBJ2-3
v_call: TRBV7-7
d_call: -

cdr3_aa: ASSKLAGDFHEQF
j_call: TRBJ2-1
v_call: TRBV7-6
d_call: TRBD2

cdr3_aa: ASSGRDQETQY
j_call: TRBJ2-5
v_call: TRBV2
d_call: -

cdr3_aa: ASSQEEVAGDPYNEQF
j_call: TRBJ2-1
v_call: TRBV4-2
d_call: TRBD2

cdr3_aa: SARREQGTDTQY
j_call: TRBJ2-3
v_call: TRBV20-1
d_call: TRBD1

cdr3_aa: ASSLTKTDNNEQF
j_call: TRBJ2-1
v_call: TRBV12-3/TRBV12-4
d_call: -

cdr3_aa: ASGSSVLNTEAF
j_call: TRBJ1-1
v_call: TRBV5-1
d_call: -

cdr3_aa: ASTGSRRDTQY
j_call: TRBJ2-3
v_call: TRBV7-2
d_call: -

cdr3_aa: SAPGPGGSPLH
j_call: TRBJ1-6
v_call: TRBV20-1
d_call: -

cdr3_aa: ASGLKDYGYT
j_call: TRBJ1-2
v_call: TRBV12-5
d_call: -

cdr3_aa: ASSTQGSGEQY
j_call: TRBJ2-7
v_call: TRBV28
d_call: -

cdr3_aa: ASSYGDGTDTQY
j_call: TRBJ2-3
v_call: TRBV6-5
d_call: -

cdr3_aa: ASSSSGGTSGRYRWDSYNEQF
j_call: TRBJ2-1
v_call: TRBV5-1
d_call: TRBD2

cdr3_aa: ASSARVGEQY
j_call: TRBJ2-7
v_call: TRBV11-1
d_call: -

cdr3_aa: ASSYSSGADIQYFGAGELF
j_call: TRBJ2-2
v_call: TRBV6-5
d_call: -

cdr3_aa: ASSQDQYGYT
j_call: TRBJ1-2
v_call: TRBV4-1
d_call: -

cdr3_aa: SASRTSQGRNTQY
j_call: TRBJ2-3
v_call: TRBV20-1
d_call: TRBD2

cdr3_aa: SAKEASGAAYNEQF
j_call: TRBJ2-1
v_call: TRBV20-1
d_call: TRBD2

cdr3_aa: SARDSAGGLETQY
j_call: TRBJ2-5
v_call: TRBV20-1
d_call: TRBD2

cdr3_aa: SVGFGTGVGSGEKLF
j_call: TRBJ1-4
v_call: TRBV29-1
d_call: TRBD1

cdr3_aa: SARDWVGNGYT
j_call: TRBJ1-2
v_call: TRBV20-1
d_call: -

cdr3_aa: ASSLSLSTDTQY
j_call: TRBJ2-3
v_call: TRBV28
d_call: -

cdr3_aa: ASSLGQTTQETQY
j_call: TRBJ2-5
v_call: TRBV27
d_call: -

cdr3_aa: ASSLYRAPIDIQY
j_call: TRBJ2-4
v_call: TRBV5-6
d_call: -

cdr3_aa: SAKRAGGLMNTEAF
j_call: TRBJ1-1
v_call: TRBV20-1
d_call: TRBD1

cdr3_aa: ASSLNRGNTIY
j_call: TRBJ1-3
v_call: TRBV5-1
d_call: -

cdr3_aa: ASSRLVLPGGGNEQF
j_call: TRBJ2-1
v_call: TRBV6-5
d_call: TRBD2

cdr3_aa: ATSRDLGGPRNIQY
j_call: TRBJ2-4
v_call: TRBV15
d_call: TRBD2

cdr3_aa: ATIRDRAYDGYT
j_call: TRBJ1-2
v_call: TRBV6-1
d_call: TRBD1

cdr3_aa: ASAVSGGPYNEQF
j_call: TRBJ2-1
v_call: TRBV12-3/TRBV12-4
d_call: TRBD2

cdr3_aa: ASSLVGGGSEAF
j_call: TRBJ1-1
v_call: TRBV12-3/TRBV12-4
d_call: -

cdr3_aa: ASSPAERYSYEQY
j_call: TRBJ2-7
v_call: TRBV28
d_call: -

cdr3_aa: ASSFNGYEQY
j_call: TRBJ2-7
v_call: TRBV5-1
d_call: -

cdr3_aa: SVTLGGQETQY
j_call: TRBJ2-5
v_call: TRBV20-1
d_call: -

cdr3_aa: ASSPDMMETQY
j_call: TRBJ2-5
v_call: TRBV12-3/TRBV12-4
d_call: -

cdr3_aa: ASSLDRLTDTQY
j_call: TRBJ2-3
v_call: TRBV11-2
d_call: -

cdr3_aa: ASSSYGTGSYEQY
j_call: TRBJ2-7
v_call: TRBV28
d_call: TRBD1

cdr3_aa: ASSLSRGEGGYT
j_call: TRBJ1-2
v_call: TRBV4-3
d_call: -

cdr3_aa: ASSLAYGANNEQF
j_call: TRBJ2-1
v_call: TRBV7-7
d_call: -

cdr3_aa: ASSYVLAGNQETQY
j_call: TRBJ2-5
v_call: TRBV6-5
d_call: TRBD2

cdr3_aa: ASSFGYRDTQY
j_call: TRBJ2-3
v_call: TRBV12-3/TRBV12-4
d_call: -

cdr3_aa: SAPGTSFSYNEQF
j_call: TRBJ2-1
v_call: TRBV20-1
d_call: TRBD2

cdr3_aa: ASSPNRDSTYGYT
j_call: TRBJ1-2
v_call: TRBV18
d_call: TRBD1

cdr3_aa: ASSLRTGIRAGELF
j_call: TRBJ2-2
v_call: TRBV12-3/TRBV12-4
d_call: TRBD1

cdr3_aa: AWSTGLGPDTQY
j_call: TRBJ2-3
v_call: TRBV30
d_call: -

cdr3_aa: ASSLVSGEYEKLF
j_call: TRBJ1-4
v_call: TRBV5-1
d_call: -

cdr3_aa: ATSSGEIYNEQF
j_call: TRBJ2-1
v_call: TRBV15
d_call: -

cdr3_aa: ASSLILQGGQY
j_call: TRBJ2-7
v_call: TRBV5-6
d_call: -

cdr3_aa: SANGGRNQPQH
j_call: TRBJ1-5
v_call: TRBV20-1
d_call: -

cdr3_aa: ASSQDGTVNYGYT
j_call: TRBJ1-2
v_call: TRBV4-3
d_call: -

cdr3_aa: AISSLADHNEQF
j_call: TRBJ2-1
v_call: TRBV10-3
d_call: TRBD2

cdr3_aa: ASSLFEYQETQY
j_call: TRBJ2-5
v_call: TRBV5-1
d_call: -

cdr3_aa: ASSDSGTGYQPQH
j_call: TRBJ1-5
v_call: TRBV6-1
d_call: TRBD1